What follows is one TCR beta chain and its context. Its antigen is currently unknown. The sample belongs to a study of cytomegalovirus exposure and HLA in healthy donors. This CDR3 region has 15 residues. The V gene's germline CDR1 is SEHNR and CDR2 FQNEAQ (reference sequence). V dropped 5 bases and J dropped 0 bases, with 12 bases sitting between them. With 60 Vbeta and 13 Jbeta primers, the PCR was carried out. Only in-frame clones appear in the TCRdb table, and some are missing; sequencing was by immunoSEQ multiplex PCR. The sample yields around 100,000 clones, 78% seen once. Study-wide findings and caveats: An analysis done earlier found most TCR beta V segments productive about 87% or about 30% of the time. CMV antigen specificity of three CMV-associated chains was confirmed in vitro.

The chain joins TRBV7-9 to TRBJ2-3; possibly TRBD1 for D (6 bases). This receptor was identified in a male donor in good health and CMV-seropositive. Sequencing was done on a sample of PBMCs. CDR3 in amino acids: CASSITGSSTDTQYF. The DNA for the CDR3 is TGTGCCAGCAGCATAACAGGGTCTAGCACAGATACGCAGTATTTT.